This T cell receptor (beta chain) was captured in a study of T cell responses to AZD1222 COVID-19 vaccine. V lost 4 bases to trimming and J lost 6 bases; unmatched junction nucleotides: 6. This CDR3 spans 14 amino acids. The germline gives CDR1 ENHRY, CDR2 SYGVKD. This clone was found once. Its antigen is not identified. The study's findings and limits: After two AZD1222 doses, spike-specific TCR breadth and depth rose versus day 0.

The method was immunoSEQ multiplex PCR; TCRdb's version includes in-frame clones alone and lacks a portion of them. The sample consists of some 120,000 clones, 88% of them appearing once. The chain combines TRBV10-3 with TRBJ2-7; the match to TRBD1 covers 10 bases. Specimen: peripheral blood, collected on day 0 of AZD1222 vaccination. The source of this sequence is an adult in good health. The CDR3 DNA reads TGTGCCATCAGTGGGGGACAGGGGTTAGGCGAGCAGTACTTC. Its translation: CAISGGQGLGEQYF.